Each of the 17 T cell receptor beta chains below was sequenced from the same sample in a study of T cell changes during pregnancy in multiple sclerosis. Generated by immunoSEQ multiplex PCR, the TCRdb table keeps only in-frame clones and is missing some. The sample yields just under 65,000 clones, around 96% seen once. The sample here was CD8+ T cells from peripheral blood mononuclear cells, taken after pregnancy. The receptors originated from a female donor with multiple sclerosis, enrolled in a pregnancy study.

The chain employs TRBV5-5 and TRBJ2-7; 7 nucleotides match TRBD1. CDR1 and CDR2 (germline): SGHKS, YYEKEE (reference sequence). The CDR3 runs to 13 residues. Germline trimming cut 3 bases from V and 0 bases from J; bases unmatched to any gene: 0. The CDR3 DNA follows: TGTGCCAGCAGCTGGGACAGCTCCTACGAGCAGTACTTC. This sequence encodes CASSWDSSYEQYF.

This chain joins TRBV29-1 and TRBJ2-3; D is perhaps TRBD2 (5 bases). The V end was cut by 0 bases, the J end by 3 bases, with 16 bases between. The CDR3 runs 16 residues. Germline V gene lookup returns CDR1 SQVTM and CDR2 ANQGSEA. As DNA, the CDR3 is TGCAGCGTTGAAGATCTGAACGGGATTTTTACAGATACGCAGTATTTT. Translation gives CSVEDLNGIFTDTQYF.

J is TRBJ2-1 and V is TRBV9, with 11 positions matching TRBD2. The CDR3 has 14 residues. V was clipped by 5 bases and J by 7 bases; unmatched bases: 5. Germline V gene sequence: CDR1 SGDLS, CDR2 YYNGEE. CDR3 loop: CASSAWTSGNEQFF. In DNA form, the CDR3 reads TGTGCCAGCAGTGCCTGGACTAGCGGGAATGAGCAGTTCTTC.

The V call is TRBV6-5, the J call TRBJ1-1; D is unclear. Trimming left V 5 bases short and J 13 bases short, with 20 bases between. This CDR3 is 13 amino acids long. The germline gives CDR1 MNHEY, CDR2 SVGAGI. The chain's CDR3 is CASSISAYPGLFF. CDR3 nucleotide sequence: TGTGCCAGCAGTATTTCCGCATACCCCGGACTTTTCTTT.

This clone occurred a few times. For the CDR3, the DNA is TGTGCCAGCAGACCGATCGGACTAGCGGGGCCAGGAGATACGCAGTATTTT. Translated: CASRPIGLAGPGDTQYF. The gene calls are TRBV27 and TRBJ2-3, with 12 nucleotides matching TRBD2. Germline CDR1 reads MNHEY; CDR2 reads SMNVEV (reference sequence). J was trimmed by 5 bases and V by 6 bases; bases with no gene match: 12. This CDR3 is built from 17 residues.

V gene TRBV4-1 combines with J gene TRBJ2-1, with TRBD2 identical over 7 bases. Trimming cost V 0 bases and J 7 bases; bases outside gene matches: 9. Germline V gene sequence: CDR1 MGHRA, CDR2 YSYEKL. The CDR3 consists of 16 residues. This chain's CDR3 is CASSQDKREVWNEQFF. The CDR3 DNA follows: TGCGCCAGCAGCCAAGACAAGCGGGAAGTGTGGAATGAGCAGTTCTTC.

This chain connects TRBV6-4 to TRBJ1-1, with 7 positions matching TRBD1. J was trimmed by 4 bases and V by 6 bases; bases with no gene match: 5. The CDR3 is 13 amino acids. CDR1 is MRHNA and CDR2 is SNTAGT in the germline V gene. The CDR3: CASSPTGITEAFF. The CDR3 DNA reads TGTGCCAGCAGCCCGACAGGGATCACTGAAGCTTTCTTT.

This chain links TRBV7-9 with TRBJ1-5, with D possibly matching TRBD1 (6 bases). V was pared by 3 bases and J by 7 bases, with 13 bases between. CDR1 and CDR2 (germline): SEHNR, FQNEAQ (reference sequence). The CDR3 runs to 14 residues. Here the CDR3 DNA reads TGTGCCAGCAGCTTGACAGGAGAAGGACAGCCCCAGCATTTT. Protein: CASSLTGEGQPQHF.

V gene TRBV19 combines with J gene TRBJ2-2; TRBD1 might be the D (6 bases). From germline, CDR1 is LNHDA and CDR2 SQIVND (reference sequence). This CDR3 comprises 12 residues. Trimming took off 10 bases at V and 7 bases at J, with 13 bases between the two ends. The CDR3 DNA follows: TGTGCCATCGATACAGGGTACGGGGAGCTGTTTTTT. Amino acids: CAIDTGYGELFF.

This chain joins TRBV6-5 and TRBJ2-2, with unresolved D. The CDR3 totals 13 residues. Between the trimmed V and J ends, which lost 4 bases and 4 bases, there was a span of 7 bases. Germline CDR1 is MNHEY and CDR2 is SVGAGI. The CDR3 DNA reads as TGTGCCAGCAGTTTTTCGAGCACCGGGGAGCTGTTTTTT. Residues: CASSFSSTGELFF.

The gene calls are TRBV27 and TRBJ1-5, with a possible D match to TRBD1 (6 bases). The V gene lost 3 bases and the J gene lost 9 bases, with 9 bases spanning the gap. CDR3 length equals 12 residues. Per germline, CDR1 MNHEY and CDR2 SMNVEV (reference sequence). The CDR3 sequence: CASSFQGRPQHF. CDR3 in DNA: TGTGCCAGCAGTTTCCAGGGGAGGCCCCAGCATTTT.

This clone has just one count. The chain has TRBV5-4 and TRBJ2-7; D unresolved. The CDR3 sequence is 14 residues long. The V gene lost 4 bases and the J gene lost 1 base, with 12 bases spanning the gap. Germline V gene sequence: CDR1 SGHNT, CDR2 YYREEE (reference sequence). The CDR3 bases are TGTGCCAGCAGCCCGTTCCAGACTTCCTACGAGCAGTACTTC. Residues: CASSPFQTSYEQYF.

This clone has just one count. The chain links TRBV6-5 to TRBJ2-7; D perhaps matches TRBD1 (6 bases). CDR1 is MNHEY, CDR2 SVGAGI, per germline. This CDR3 has 14 residues. Trimming stripped 8 bases from V and 0 bases from J, with 14 bases between. Here the CDR3 reads CASFSGQYSYEQYF. DNA of the CDR3: TGTGCCAGCTTTTCCGGACAGTACTCCTACGAGCAGTACTTC.

This clone was observed once. The chain uses TRBV29-1 and TRBJ2-1; tentatively, D is TRBD1 (6 bases). CDR1 SQVTM and CDR2 ANQGSEA come from the germline V gene. CDR3 length: 14 residues. The ends were cut back, 7 bases at V and 4 bases at J, with 17 bases in the middle. The CDR3 reads CSAKTGGDYNEQFF. DNA for the CDR3: TGCAGCGCAAAGACAGGTGGGGATTACAATGAGCAGTTCTTC.

This clone was recorded only once. The chain uses TRBV28 and TRBJ2-7, with 8 bases identical to TRBD1. Germline loops: CDR1 MDHEN, CDR2 SYDVKM. The trim removed 6 bases at V and 0 bases at J, leaving 4 bases unmatched. The CDR3 consists of 14 residues. CDR3 loop: CASRPTGASYEQYF. CDR3 coding DNA: TGTGCCAGCAGGCCGACAGGGGCCTCCTACGAGCAGTACTTC.

The chain recombines TRBV6-4 with TRBJ2-1; TRBD2 agrees at 10 bases. With 4 bases clipped from V and 10 bases from J, the junction kept 7 bases outside the gene matches. Looked up from germline, CDR1 is MRHNA and CDR2 is SNTAGT. The CDR3 spans 14 residues. This CDR3 is CASSVTGLAREQFF. As DNA, the CDR3 is TGTGCCAGCAGTGTAACGGGACTAGCGAGGGAGCAGTTCTTC.

There are a few counts of this clone. This sequence joins TRBV30 and TRBJ1-1, with 10 positions matching TRBD1. Trimming at V came to 0 bases and at J to 5 bases, leaving 3 bases not matched to a gene. The length of the CDR3 is 14 residues. Germline loops: CDR1 GTSNPN, CDR2 SVGIG (reference sequence). The CDR3: CAWSVGTGVTEAFF. The CDR3 DNA is TGTGCCTGGAGTGTCGGGACAGGGGTTACTGAAGCTTTCTTT.